These 27 T cell receptor beta chains share one sample of origin, sequenced in a study of beta chain features in type 1 diabetes. The authors reverse transcribed all of the isolated RNA, so sequencing captured expressed TCRB transcripts. Using immunoSEQ multiplex PCR, the repertoire was profiled, and TCRdb retains in-frame clones only, with some absent. The sample has under 950,000 clones; 17% are singletons. Sequencing input: naive CD4+ T cells from blood. These receptors were collected from a woman aged 18 to 35 in good health.

The CDR3 loop is CASSVVAGGPIYNEQFF. Here the CDR3 DNA reads TGTGCCAGCAGTGTAGTAGCGGGAGGGCCAATCTACAATGAGCAGTTCTTC. This chain uses TRBV2 with TRBJ2-1; 11 nucleotides match TRBD2. The CDR3 contains 17 residues. J was trimmed by 3 bases and V by 4 bases; bases with no gene match: 8. The germline V gene encodes CDR1 SNHLY and CDR2 FYNNEI.

CDR3 nucleotide sequence: TGTGCCAGCAGCTTTCATCTAGGGGACACCGGGGAGCTGTTTTTT. This codes for CASSFHLGDTGELFF. The chain recombines TRBV7-8 with TRBJ2-2, with D maybe TRBD1 (5 bases). This CDR3 region has 15 residues. The germline CDR1 and CDR2 sequences are SGHVS and FQNEAQ. The V end lost 3 bases, the J end lost 3 bases, and 11 bases lay between the germline ends.

The rearrangement uses TRBV6-1 and TRBJ2-5; TRBD1 matches at 7 bases. Germline V gene sequence: CDR1 MNHNS, CDR2 SASEGT. The CDR3 extends over 15 amino acids. J was trimmed by 2 bases and V by 6 bases; bases with no gene match: 9. CDR3 nucleotide sequence: TGTGCCAGCAGCCGTTATCCGACAGGGCAAGAGACCCAGTACTTC. Protein product: CASSRYPTGQETQYF.

This clone was seen a handful of times. The chain combines TRBV12-5 with TRBJ1-5, with a tentative D call TRBD1 (5 bases). Germline V gene lookup returns CDR1 LGHNT and CDR2 FRNRAP. Trimming shortened V by 4 bases and J by 5 bases, and 15 bases separated the two germline ends. The CDR3 has 15 residues. The CDR3 reads CASGSLDRRHQPQHF. CDR3 DNA: TGTGCTAGTGGTTCCCTCGACAGAAGGCATCAGCCCCAGCATTTT.

The chain combines TRBV28 with TRBJ1-4, with D possibly being TRBD1 (5 bases). The CDR3 totals 15 residues. Germline CDR1 is MDHEN and CDR2 is SYDVKM. V lost 3 bases, J lost 7 bases, and 15 bases lay in between. The CDR3 DNA follows: TGTGCCAGCAGTTTCCTAGTGGACACGTTTGAAAAACTGTTTTTT. This codes for CASSFLVDTFEKLFF.

The gene calls are TRBV11-3 and TRBJ2-1, with 7 positions matching TRBD1. The CDR3 length is 18 residues. Germline V CDR1 and CDR2: SGHNT, YENEEA. V was clipped by 1 base and J by 4 bases; unmatched bases: 13. The CDR3 region has the DNA TGTGCCAGCAGCTTAGGGTCTCGCCGCGACAGGGTTTACAATGAGCAGTTCTTC. This translates into CASSLGSRRDRVYNEQFF. Drawing the rest from reference TRBV11-3 and TRBJ2-1, the complete variable domain is EAGVVQSPRYKIIEKKQPVAFWCNPISGHNTLYWYLQNLGQGPELLIRYENEEAVDDSQLPKDRFSAERLKGVDSTLKIQPAELGDSAVYLCASSLGSRRDRVYNEQFFGPGTRLTVL.

There are a few counts of this clone. This rearrangement joins TRBV11-2 to TRBJ2-3; D may be TRBD2 (5 bases). This CDR3 is 16 amino acids long. Germline V lookup: CDR1 SGHAT, CDR2 FQNNGV. V was clipped by 3 bases and J by 2 bases, with 15 bases between them. The CDR3 DNA sequence: TGTGCCAGCAGCTTCGGGTCTAGCAGATACACAGATACGCAGTATTTT. Translating it yields CASSFGSSRYTDTQYF.

This clone was recorded a few times. The CDR3 DNA sequence: TGTGCCAGTAGTATTGGACTAGCGGGAGGGTACAATGAGCAGTTCTTC. It codes for CASSIGLAGGYNEQFF. V usage is TRBV19 and J usage is TRBJ2-1; 15 bases map to TRBD2. The CDR3 is 16 amino acids. Germline CDR1 and CDR2: LNHDA and SQIVND (reference sequence). With V trimmed by 3 bases and J by 4 bases, 1 base remained unmatched.

J is TRBJ2-1 and V is TRBV7-2, with 10 nucleotides matching TRBD2. V was pared by 8 bases and J by 1 base, with 17 bases of the junction left unmatched. The length of the CDR3 is 19 residues. Germline V gives CDR1 SGHTA, CDR2 FQGNSA. CDR3 in DNA: TGTGCCAGCCGAGGCTTAGGAGCGGGAGGGCCTGATTCCTACAATGAGCAGTTCTTC. Protein product: CASRGLGAGGPDSYNEQFF.

This clone was seen only a few times. This rearrangement joins TRBV29-1 to TRBJ2-7; 10 positions match TRBD1. J lost 3 bases, V lost 7 bases, and 3 bases had no gene match. Germline V CDR1 and CDR2: SQVTM, ANQGSEA. This CDR3 is built from 12 residues. CDR3 residues: CSARDRGYEQYF. CDR3 DNA: TGCAGCGCCCGGGACAGGGGCTACGAGCAGTACTTC.

Comments on this clone: The sample contains more than one DNA sequence encoding this CDR3. V usage is TRBV9 and J usage is TRBJ2-7; TRBD2 matches 16 bases. CDR1 and CDR2 (germline): SGDLS, YYNGEE. The length of the CDR3 is 15 residues. With V trimmed by 4 bases and J by 4 bases, 2 bases remained unmatched. CDR3 protein: CASSPGLAGGYEQYF. CDR3 DNA: TGTGCCAGCAGCCCGGGACTAGCGGGAGGGTACGAGCAGTACTTC.

This clone was detected only a few times. The V call is TRBV28, the J call TRBJ1-1; D is undetermined. The CDR3 has 15 residues. V was trimmed by 5 bases and J by 7 bases, leaving 20 bases between them. Germline CDR1 reads MDHEN; CDR2 reads SYDVKM. DNA of the CDR3: TGTGCCAGCAGTCGTGTACAACGACTCTATGGTGAAGCTTTCTTT. Protein: CASSRVQRLYGEAFF.

This clone was detected only a few times. The J gene is TRBJ1-5, the V gene TRBV28; the D is unclear. Trimming cost V 6 bases and J 2 bases, with 2 bases left between them. The CDR3 is 11 amino acids. Germline-derived CDR1 and CDR2 are MDHEN and SYDVKM. In nucleotides, the CDR3 is TGTGCCAGCAGGGGCAATCAGCCCCAGCATTTT. Amino acids: CASRGNQPQHF.

Turning to this clone: The sample carries other DNA sequences with the same CDR3. J is TRBJ2-1 and V is TRBV11-2; D not resolved. The length of the CDR3 is 13 residues. Trimming shortened V by 0 bases and J by 10 bases, and 10 bases separated the two germline ends. CDR1 is SGHAT, CDR2 FQNNGV, per germline. CDR3 sequence: CASSLDLAREQFF. The CDR3 nucleotides read TGTGCCAGCAGCTTAGATCTGGCCAGGGAGCAGTTCTTC.

This clone was seen more than once but under ten times. The chain carries TRBV25-1 and TRBJ2-3; possibly TRBD1 or TRBD2 for D (6 bases each). CDR1 and CDR2 (germline): MGHDK, SYGVNS. CDR3 length: 15 amino acids. The V end lost 5 bases, the J end lost 2 bases, and 14 bases lay between the germline ends. CDR3 sequence (DNA): TGTGCCAGCAGTAAATTGAGGGGGGCCACAGATACGCAGTATTTT. Its translation: CASSKLRGATDTQYF.

This clone was counted between two and nine times. The rearrangement links TRBV2 to TRBJ1-1; TRBD1 is a possible D gene (5 bases). Trimming stripped 2 bases from V and 5 bases from J, with 15 bases between. Germline assignment: CDR1 SNHLY and CDR2 FYNNEI. There are 15 residues in the CDR3. The CDR3 DNA is TGTGCCAGCAGTGAACACTCCCGGGGCGATACTGAAGCTTTCTTT. This gives the protein CASSEHSRGDTEAFF.

This clone appeared a few times. J is TRBJ2-5 and V is TRBV27; D uncertain. V was trimmed by 0 bases and J by 0 bases, leaving 14 bases between them. The germline gives CDR1 MNHEY, CDR2 SMNVEV (reference sequence). The CDR3 loop spans 17 amino acids. The CDR3 is CASSLSGSAGHQETQYF. CDR3 DNA: TGTGCCAGCAGTTTATCGGGGTCGGCAGGACACCAAGAGACCCAGTACTTC.

The V call is TRBV7-3, the J call TRBJ2-3; unclear D gene. Per the germline V gene, CDR1 is SGHTA and CDR2 is FQGTGA. The CDR3 is 13 amino acids. V lost 4 bases and J lost 8, with 13 bases in between. The DNA of the CDR3 is TGTGCCAGCAGCTCGGACGGTCCCGCTACGCAGTATTTT. This codes for CASSSDGPATQYF.

Only a few counts were recorded for this clone. The chain links TRBV7-9 to TRBJ2-3, with 11 bases identical to TRBD2. V was pared by 1 base and J by 14 bases, with 5 bases of the junction left unmatched. Germline loops: CDR1 SEHNR, CDR2 FQNEAQ (reference sequence). This CDR3 has 13 residues. CDR3 residues: CASSLEASGRMYF. The CDR3 nucleotides are TGTGCCAGCAGCTTAGAAGCTAGCGGGAGGATGTATTTT.

The rearrangement uses TRBV21-1 and TRBJ1-2. TRBV21-1 is a pseudogene locus. The CDR3 is 21 residues long. As DNA, the CDR3 is TGTGCCAGCAGCGAAAAGGCAGAGGACCGTTCCATTCTGAGAGCTAACTATGGCTACACCTTC. Translating gives CASSEKAEDRSILRANYGYTF.

This clone was observed a handful of times. The chain has TRBV10-3 and TRBJ2-5; possibly TRBD1 for D (6 bases). The closer fit of TRBJ2-7 to the DNA end suggests the J call may be wrong. Germline V gene sequence: CDR1 ENHRY, CDR2 SYGVKD. The CDR3 spans 12 residues. CDR3 sequence: CAIRDSPYEQYF. CDR3 coding DNA: TGTGCCATCAGGGACAGCCCCTACGAGCAGTACTTC.

CDR3 residues: CASSQEGLVGYNEQFF. CDR3 nucleotides: TGTGCCAGCAGCCAAGAGGGACTAGTTGGGTACAATGAGCAGTTCTTC. This chain links TRBV14 with TRBJ2-1; TRBD2 aligns across 8 bases. Germline values: CDR1 SGHDN, CDR2 FVKESK. The V and J ends lost 0 bases and 4 bases, in that order; junction bases with no gene match: 5. This CDR3 is built from 16 residues.

The chain joins TRBV7-2 to TRBJ2-2; 8 bases are a match to TRBD2. Germline V lookup: CDR1 SGHTA, CDR2 FQGNSA. The CDR3 is 15 residues long. J gave up 4 bases and V 2 bases, and 3 bases lay outside the gene matches. CDR3 protein: CASSLTGRATGELFF. Here the CDR3 DNA reads TGTGCCAGCAGCTTAACCGGGAGGGCCACCGGGGAGCTGTTTTTT.

The V gene is TRBV29-1, the J gene TRBJ2-1, with 7 bases identical to TRBD1. Germline CDR1 is SQVTM and CDR2 is ANQGSEA. The V gene end was trimmed by 5 bases and the J gene end by 9 bases; junction bases not matched to a gene: 16. The length of the CDR3 is 15 residues. This CDR3 is CSVRSGQAPGFEQFF. The CDR3 DNA sequence: TGCAGCGTTCGGTCCGGACAGGCGCCAGGGTTTGAGCAGTTCTTC.

V and J are TRBV28 and TRBJ2-7; 8 bases agree with TRBD1. After removal of 7 bases from V and 9 bases from J, the junction contained 14 bases not matched to a gene. Germline CDR1 is MDHEN and CDR2 is SYDVKM. The CDR3 totals 14 residues. The CDR3 here is CASITSGQAKSQYF. CDR3 nucleotides: TGTGCCAGCATCACGTCGGGACAGGCGAAATCGCAGTACTTC. The variable domain in full, completed from reference TRBV28 and TRBJ2-7, reads DVKVTQSSRYLVKRTGEKVFLECVQDMDHENMFWYRQDPGLGLRLIYFSYDVKMKEKGDIPEGYSVSREKKERFSLILESASTNQTSMYLCASITSGQAKSQYFGPGTRLTVT.

The chain links TRBV4-1 to TRBJ1-1; D may be TRBD1 (5 bases). This CDR3 has 17 amino acids. Germline lookup yields CDR1 MGHRA and CDR2 YSYEKL. Trimming stripped 4 bases from V and 5 bases from J, with 23 bases between. The chain's CDR3 is CASSLGKSGQGWTEAFF. Written as DNA, the CDR3 is TGCGCCAGCAGCCTCGGAAAGTCCGGGCAGGGTTGGACTGAAGCTTTCTTT.

The V gene is TRBV6-6, the J gene TRBJ2-5, with 11 nucleotides matching TRBD2. This CDR3 region has 16 residues. Germline V gene lookup returns CDR1 MNHNY and CDR2 SVGAGI (reference sequence). J gave up 5 bases and V 2 bases, and 7 bases lay outside the gene matches. CDR3 sequence: CASSYVASGRRETQYF. The CDR3 nucleotides are TGTGCCAGCAGTTACGTAGCTAGCGGGAGGCGGGAGACCCAGTACTTC.